Listed here are 31 T cell receptor beta chains from one sample, sequenced in a study of human T cells and chemical hapten exposure. Whole blood that had not been fractionated was the source of extracted total RNA. TCRdb redid the calling of the 5' RACE reads with MiXCR, one entry per CDR3 protein. The table has under 150,000 distinct CDR3 sequences, more than 15% seen once. The receptors were gathered from a human donor in good health.

This clonotype was counted only a few times. The chain employs TRBV6-6 and TRBJ2-3; D may match TRBD1 or TRBD2 (5 bases each). The CDR3 sequence is 16 residues long. V lost 0 bases to trimming and J lost 0 bases, with 10 bases between them. The germline V gene has CDR1 MNHNY and CDR2 SVGAGI (reference sequence). The CDR3 protein is CASSYSTGRSTDTQYF. CDR3 nucleotides: TGTGCCAGCAGTTACTCAACGGGGCGTAGCACAGATACGCAGTATTTT.

This clonotype was seen a handful of times. This rearrangement joins TRBV10-1 to TRBJ2-3; tentatively, D is TRBD2 (5 bases). There are 20 residues in the CDR3. Germline CDR1 is WNHNN and CDR2 is SYGVQD (reference sequence). V lost 0 bases and J 2 bases, leaving 24 bases between the germline ends. CDR3 nucleotide sequence: TGCGCCAGCAGTGAGTCGACGGGGTGGGCGACCCGCCCAGACACAGATACGCAGTATTTT. It specifies CASSESTGWATRPDTDTQYF.

The V and J genes are TRBV25-1 and TRBJ2-5, with 8 nucleotides matching TRBD2. The CDR3 sequence is 15 residues long. Germline CDR1 reads MGHDK; CDR2 reads SYGVNS. J gave up 3 bases and V 6 bases, and 9 bases lay outside the gene matches. In nucleotides, the CDR3 is TGTGCCAGCAGCTCCCTTAGCGGGATCAAAGAGACCCAGTACTTC. The encoded protein is CASSSLSGIKETQYF.

The V call is TRBV6-5, the J call TRBJ2-2; TRBD1 matches at 7 bases. Germline lookup yields CDR1 MNHEY and CDR2 SVGAGI. This CDR3 has 14 amino acids. With 4 bases clipped from V and 5 bases from J, the junction kept 4 bases outside the gene matches. CDR3 sequence reads: CASSFRQGTGELFF. The CDR3, as DNA: TGTGCCAGCAGTTTTAGACAGGGAACCGGGGAGCTGTTTTTT.

This clonotype was observed a few times. The chain recombines TRBV5-1 with TRBJ1-2; 10 bases are shared with TRBD1. Germline V gene sequence: CDR1 SGHRS, CDR2 YFSETQ. The CDR3 has 17 residues. V lost 0 bases and J lost 3; bases outside the gene matches: 8. The CDR3 DNA reads as TGCGCCAGCAGCTTGGAACCATCAGGACAGGGGGACTATGGCTACACCTTC. Translation gives CASSLEPSGQGDYGYTF.

This clonotype was seen more than once but under ten times. The CDR3 reads CASSFHDSPDTQYF. The CDR3 DNA follows: TGTGCCAGCAGCTTTCACGACAGTCCAGATACGCAGTATTTT. The rearrangement links TRBV7-9 to TRBJ2-3, with a weak D call TRBD1 (5 bases). Trimming removed 3 bases from V and 4 bases from J, with 11 bases in between. CDR1 is SEHNR and CDR2 is FQNEAQ in the germline V gene (reference sequence). The CDR3 covers 14 residues. Supplemented by reference TRBV7-9 and TRBJ2-3, the full variable domain reads DTGVSQNPRHKITKRGQNVTFRCDPISEHNRLYWYRQTLGQGPEFLTYFQNEAQLEKSRLLSDRFSAERPKGSFSTLEIQRTEQGDSAMYLCASSFHDSPDTQYFGPGTRLTVL.

There are a few counts of this clonotype. The chain is built from TRBV4-1 and TRBJ1-1; 9 bases line up with TRBD1. The CDR3 has 17 amino acids. Looked up from germline, CDR1 is MGHRA and CDR2 is YSYEKL. V was clipped by 1 base and J by 2 bases; unmatched bases: 8. CDR3 DNA: TGCGCCAGCAGCCAAGCCGGGACAGGGCGTACCAACACTGAAGCTTTCTTT. This sequence encodes CASSQAGTGRTNTEAFF.

Only a few counts were recorded for this clonotype. The chain recombines TRBV24-1 with TRBJ1-1, with TRBD1 identical over 9 bases. This CDR3 is built from 13 residues. The J segment lost 7 bases and the V segment lost 9 bases, leaving 8 bases of the junction unmatched. Germline CDR1 is KGHDR and CDR2 is SFDVKD. CDR3 bases: TGTGCCACCGCGGACACAGGGGGCATTGAAGCTTTCTTT. This encodes CATADTGGIEAFF.

This chain uses TRBV4-1 with TRBJ2-3; D gene unclear. The CDR3 is 16 amino acids. Per germline, CDR1 MGHRA and CDR2 YSYEKL. The V end lost 4 bases, the J end lost 8 bases, and 22 bases lay between the germline ends. For the CDR3, the DNA is TGCGCCAGCAGCCTCGCTGAGAAAAGAGATGGGGTTACGCAGTATTTT. Its translation: CASSLAEKRDGVTQYF.

In its sample, this clonotype was seen a few times. V usage is TRBV6-5 and J usage is TRBJ1-4, with D possibly matching TRBD1 (5 bases). This CDR3 spans 14 amino acids. Trimming shortened V by 6 bases and J by 8 bases, and 16 bases separated the two germline ends. Per germline, CDR1 MNHEY and CDR2 SVGAGI. Written as DNA, the CDR3 is TGTGCCAGCAGAAGGGGAGGGTTTGGCGAAAAACTGTTTTTT. Translating gives CASRRGGFGEKLFF.

This clonotype was detected only a few times. The chain has TRBV28 and TRBJ2-7; 10 bases agree with TRBD2. Germline loops: CDR1 MDHEN, CDR2 SYDVKM. V shed 6 bases, J shed 3 bases, and the junction held 2 bases outside the gene matches. The CDR3 length is 13 residues. This chain's CDR3 is CASRLAGHYEQYF. CDR3 nucleotide sequence: TGTGCCAGCAGACTAGCGGGACACTACGAGCAGTACTTC.

This clonotype has just a few counts. The rearrangement joins TRBV28 to TRBJ1-3; D is ambiguous. V was cut by 3 bases and J by 2 bases, with 5 bases left in between. Germline assignment: CDR1 MDHEN and CDR2 SYDVKM. This CDR3 has 13 amino acids. CDR3 region: CASSLRAGNTIYF. The CDR3, as DNA: TGTGCCAGCAGTTTGAGGGCTGGAAACACCATATATTTT.

This clonotype showed up just a few times. The chain couples TRBV20-1 to TRBJ2-7; D not certain. Germline CDR1 reads DFQATT; CDR2 reads SNEGSKA (reference sequence). With 1 base removed from V and 2 bases from J, the gap between germline ends came to 18 bases. CDR3 length equals 16 residues. The CDR3 DNA reads TGCAGTGCTAGAGGCCATTTACACGCGTTTACCTACGAGCAGTACTTC. Protein product: CSARGHLHAFTYEQYF.

The gene calls are TRBV7-9 and TRBJ1-6; D is perhaps TRBD1 (6 bases). The germline gives CDR1 SEHNR, CDR2 FQNEAQ (reference sequence). The CDR3 extends over 17 amino acids. Trimming took off 3 bases at V and 8 bases at J, with 20 bases between the two ends. The CDR3 nucleotides are TGTGCCAGCAGCTTGGATGCGGGGGGCAAAGAGCATTCACCCCTCCACTTT. It yields the protein CASSLDAGGKEHSPLHF.

CDR3 in DNA: TGCGCCAGCAGCCAAGGTCTGGGCTCCTATAATTCACCCCTCCACTTT. It translates to CASSQGLGSYNSPLHF. This chain joins TRBV4-1 and TRBJ1-6; D is ambiguous. Between the trimmed V and J ends, which lost 1 base and 0 bases, there was a span of 7 bases. The germline V gene encodes CDR1 MGHRA and CDR2 YSYEKL. CDR3 length: 16 amino acids.

This chain joins TRBV5-1 and TRBJ2-7; D gene unclear. The V end lost 2 bases, the J end lost 1 base, and 7 bases lay between the germline ends. The CDR3 contains 13 residues. Germline V gene sequence: CDR1 SGHRS, CDR2 YFSETQ. The CDR3 region is CASSFAESYEQYF. In DNA, the CDR3 is TGCGCCAGCAGCTTTGCAGAGTCCTACGAGCAGTACTTC.

This clonotype appeared a few times. The J gene is TRBJ2-3, the V gene TRBV25-1, with D hard to call. Germline loops: CDR1 MGHDK, CDR2 SYGVNS. V was shortened by 4 bases and J by 0 bases, with 11 bases between the two germline ends. This CDR3 contains 15 residues. In nucleotides, the CDR3 is TGTGCCAGCAGTGGGGCCCTACCTAGCACAGATACGCAGTATTTT. Protein: CASSGALPSTDTQYF.

A few counts support this clonotype. The chain has TRBV20-1 and TRBJ1-1; weak D call: TRBD1 (6 bases). This CDR3 has 15 amino acids. Trimming left V 3 bases short and J 0 bases short, with 14 bases between. Germline-derived CDR1 and CDR2 are DFQATT and SNEGSKA (reference sequence). This CDR3 reads CSASLGGQVNTEAFF. Here the CDR3 DNA reads TGCAGTGCTAGCCTGGGGGGACAAGTGAACACTGAAGCTTTCTTT.

This rearrangement joins TRBV28 to TRBJ2-1, with 7 positions matching TRBD1. This CDR3 contains 16 residues. Looked up from germline, CDR1 is MDHEN and CDR2 is SYDVKM. Trimming removed 6 bases from V and 0 bases from J; junction bases left unmatched: 8. CDR3 in DNA: TGTGCCAGCAGAGCCCAGACAGGGAGCTCCTACAATGAGCAGTTCTTC. It encodes CASRAQTGSSYNEQFF.

This clonotype occurred a few times. The CDR3 DNA reads TGCAGCGTTGCCGGGACAGGGGAGGCGACTGAAGCTTTCTTT. Residues: CSVAGTGEATEAFF. The chain employs TRBV29-1 and TRBJ1-1, with 10 bases fitting TRBD1. CDR3 size: 14 residues. The germline gives CDR1 SQVTM, CDR2 ANQGSEA. Unmatched junction bases numbered 7, after V lost 4 bases and J lost 5 bases.

This clonotype came up a few times. The chain employs TRBV5-1 and TRBJ2-5; D gene unclear. Germline CDR1 SGHRS, CDR2 YFSETQ. The CDR3 sequence is 11 residues long. V was cut by 4 bases and J by 0 bases, with 1 base left in between. CDR3: CASSNQETQYF. The CDR3 DNA reads TGCGCCAGCAGCAACCAAGAGACCCAGTACTTC.

This clonotype was detected a few times. The chain is built from TRBV28 and TRBJ1-6; D unclear. V lost 4 bases and J 7 bases, leaving 23 bases between the germline ends. CDR3 length equals 18 residues. Germline V gene lookup returns CDR1 MDHEN and CDR2 SYDVKM. The DNA for the CDR3 is TGTGCCAGCAGTTATACTCCCCCGGTCCCCAAAGGGAATTCACCCCTCCACTTT. Its translation is CASSYTPPVPKGNSPLHF.

The chain is built from TRBV23-1 and TRBJ2-7; 9 nucleotides agree with TRBD1. TRBV23-1 is sorted into the ORF group, with uncertain function. This CDR3 region has 21 residues. V was clipped by 4 bases and J by 4 bases; unmatched bases: 26. In DNA, the CDR3 is TGCGCCAGCAGTCCCTTCTCGGGGGACAACAGGGGGCGCGCACCCGCTTACGAGCAGTACTTC. Translated, it gives CASSPFSGDNRGRAPAYEQYF.

J is TRBJ2-1 and V is TRBV20-1; D may match TRBD1 or TRBD2 (5 bases each). The CDR3 has 16 residues. V lost 3 bases, J lost 0 bases, and 15 bases lay in between. Germline CDR1 reads DFQATT; CDR2 reads SNEGSKA (reference sequence). The CDR3 DNA reads TGCAGTGCTAGGGGGACGGTCCTTGGCTCCTACAATGAGCAGTTCTTC. It yields the protein CSARGTVLGSYNEQFF.

The chain joins TRBV2 to TRBJ2-2; TRBD1 aligns across 9 bases. Germline V lookup: CDR1 SNHLY, CDR2 FYNNEI. CDR3 size: 17 residues. The J segment lost 5 bases and the V segment lost 7 bases, leaving 14 bases of the junction unmatched. The CDR3 DNA sequence: TGTGCCAGCATCCCGGGCCGACAGGGGACAGGGACCGGGGAGCTGTTTTTT. It codes for CASIPGRQGTGTGELFF.

This clonotype has only a few counts. The V call is TRBV18, the J call TRBJ1-1; D gene uncertain. Germline loops: CDR1 KGHSH, CDR2 LQKENI. The CDR3 extends over 11 amino acids. V was shortened by 2 bases and J by 10 bases, with 8 bases between the two germline ends. This CDR3 reads CASSPGFGAFF. The CDR3 bases are TGTGCCAGCTCACCAGGGTTCGGAGCTTTCTTT.

This clonotype was counted between two and nine times. The rearrangement joins TRBV5-1 to TRBJ1-2, with D perhaps matching TRBD1 (6 bases). The germline V gene has CDR1 SGHRS and CDR2 YFSETQ. V lost 3 bases, J lost 1 base, and 10 bases lay in between. CDR3 length: 14 amino acids. In nucleotides, the CDR3 is TGCGCCAGCAGCTCGGACAGCTTTAACTATGGCTACACCTTC. Translation: CASSSDSFNYGYTF.

This sequence joins TRBV4-1 and TRBJ2-2; perhaps TRBD2 as D (5 bases). CDR1 MGHRA and CDR2 YSYEKL come from the germline V gene. There are 18 residues in the CDR3. Deletions cut 0 bases from V and 6 bases from J, with 20 bases between. CDR3 region: CASSQDPPQLVVAGELFF. The CDR3 coding sequence is TGCGCCAGCAGCCAAGATCCCCCTCAACTAGTCGTCGCCGGGGAGCTGTTTTTT.

This clonotype was picked up many times. This chain joins TRBV10-3 and TRBJ1-2; D may be TRBD1 (5 bases). Trimming stripped 11 bases from V and 0 bases from J, with 16 bases between. The length of the CDR3 is 14 residues. Germline V gene data show CDR1 as ENHRY and CDR2 as SYGVKD. The CDR3 spells CASMDKLTNYGYTF. The DNA of the CDR3 is TGTGCCTCAATGGACAAGCTTACTAACTATGGCTACACCTTC.

This clonotype was counted ten times or more. The chain joins TRBV6-1 to TRBJ2-3; 8 bases are a match to TRBD2. Unmatched junction bases numbered 11, after V lost 8 bases and J lost 4 bases. There are 15 residues in the CDR3. Germline-derived CDR1 and CDR2 are MNHNS and SASEGT. The CDR3 bases are TGTGCCAGCCTGTCCGGACTAGCTGCCGCAGATACGCAGTATTTT. Encoded protein: CASLSGLAAADTQYF.

This chain uses TRBV21-1 with TRBJ1-5; TRBD1 was called by the table and not checked on the DNA. TRBV21-1 corresponds to a pseudogene. The CDR3 contains 22 residues. The DNA for the CDR3 is TGTGCCAGCAGCACATCCGCGGGGGGGGCTGTCCGGGCTTCTAATAGCAATCAGCCCCAGCATTTT. Residues: CASSTSAGGAVRASNSNQPQHF.